This TCR beta chain came from a study of cytomegalovirus exposure and HLA in healthy donors. General study points: An Asian-associated ancestry cluster reportedly showed fewer N-insertions than the approximately 670-donor mean in a later analysis. TRBV6-2, TRBV6-3 and some other V segments were unresolvable in 87-base-pair reads. Follow-up analysis seemed to connect common viral pathogens with several of the most significant clusters identified.

Germline V CDR1 and CDR2: LGHNA, YNFKEQ. J lost 1 base, V lost 0 bases, and 9 bases had no gene match. The CDR3 contains 18 residues. This clone was counted a single time. The antigen is unknown. At sampling all donors were nominally healthy, likely with unrecorded immune exposures. The study ran its PCR with 60 Vbeta and 13 Jbeta primers. Produced via immunoSEQ multiplex PCR; TCRdb's table is partial and in-frame only. The sample has about 150,000 clones; around 81% are singletons. The receptor was isolated from a woman between 40 and 50 years old in good health and CMV-seropositive. V and J are TRBV4-2 and TRBJ2-7, with 10 bases aligning to TRBD2. The specimen was PBMCs. The DNA of the CDR3 is TGTGCCAGCAGCCAAGATCTTTCTAGCGGGAGTCGGTCCTACGAGCAGTACTTC. This codes for CASSQDLSSGSRSYEQYF.